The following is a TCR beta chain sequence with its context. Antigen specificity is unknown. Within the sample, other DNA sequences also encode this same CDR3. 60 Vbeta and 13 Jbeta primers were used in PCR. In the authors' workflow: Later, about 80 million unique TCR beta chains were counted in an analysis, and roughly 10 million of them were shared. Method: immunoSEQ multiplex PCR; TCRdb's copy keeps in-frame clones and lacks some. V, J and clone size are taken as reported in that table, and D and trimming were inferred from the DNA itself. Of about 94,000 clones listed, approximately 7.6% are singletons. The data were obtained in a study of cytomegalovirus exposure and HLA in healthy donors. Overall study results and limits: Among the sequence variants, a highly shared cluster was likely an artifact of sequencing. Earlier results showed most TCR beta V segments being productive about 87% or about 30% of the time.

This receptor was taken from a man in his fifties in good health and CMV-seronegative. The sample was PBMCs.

CDR3 coding DNA: TGTGCCAGCAGCTCCCAAGGGGGAATCGACTATGGCTACACCTTC. Its protein is CASSSQGGIDYGYTF. The gene calls are TRBV7-9 and TRBJ1-2; D possibly corresponds to TRBD1 (6 bases). Trimming removed 4 bases from V and 3 bases from J, with 15 bases in between. Germline values: CDR1 SEHNR, CDR2 FQNEAQ (reference sequence). The CDR3 runs 15 residues. Full variable domain (missing parts from reference TRBV7-9 and TRBJ1-2): DTGVSQNPRHKITKRGQNVTFRCDPISEHNRLYWYRQTLGQGPEFLTYFQNEAQLEKSRLLSDRFSAERPKGSFSTLEIQRTEQGDSAMYLCASSSQGGIDYGYTFGSGTRLTVV.